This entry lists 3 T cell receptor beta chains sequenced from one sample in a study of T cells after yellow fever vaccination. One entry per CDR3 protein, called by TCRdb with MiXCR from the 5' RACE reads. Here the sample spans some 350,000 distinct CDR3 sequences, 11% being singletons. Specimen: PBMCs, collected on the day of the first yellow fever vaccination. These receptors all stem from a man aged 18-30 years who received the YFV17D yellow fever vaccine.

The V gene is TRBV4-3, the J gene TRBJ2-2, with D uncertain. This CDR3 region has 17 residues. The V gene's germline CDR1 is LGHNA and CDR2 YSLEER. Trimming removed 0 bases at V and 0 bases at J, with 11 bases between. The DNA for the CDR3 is TGCGCCAGCAGCCAAGATGGCAGGACCTCGAACACCGGGGAGCTGTTTTTT. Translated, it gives CASSQDGRTSNTGELFF.

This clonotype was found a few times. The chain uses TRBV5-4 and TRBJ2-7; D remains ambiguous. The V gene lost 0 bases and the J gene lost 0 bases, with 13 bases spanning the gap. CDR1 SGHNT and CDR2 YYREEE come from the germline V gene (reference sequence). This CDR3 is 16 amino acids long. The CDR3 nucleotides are TGTGCCAGCAGCTTGGCCGGGCCTACGAGCTCCTACGAGCAGTACTTC. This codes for CASSLAGPTSSYEQYF.

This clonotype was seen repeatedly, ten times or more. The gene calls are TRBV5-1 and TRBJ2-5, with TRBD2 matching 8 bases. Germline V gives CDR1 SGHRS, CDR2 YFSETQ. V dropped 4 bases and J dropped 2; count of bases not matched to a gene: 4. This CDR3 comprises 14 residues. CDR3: CASSERGRQETQYF. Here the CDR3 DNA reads TGCGCCAGCAGCGAGCGGGGGAGGCAAGAGACCCAGTACTTC.